The rows below give T cell receptor beta chains drawn from one sample of a study of blood T cells in healthy people across ages. TCRdb reprocessed the 5' RACE reads with MiXCR, giving one entry per CDR3 protein. Altogether approximately 800,000 distinct CDR3 sequences are present, roughly 35% being singletons, with the ten largest covering roughly 13%. The sample consisted of blood. The receptors shown here come from a man aged 18 to 29 in good health. The CDR3 runs from the conserved cysteine through the conserved F or W. D genes are given only for firm matches. Only some rows state a clone size, as once, few, many or a class for expanded clones.

abundance,j_gene,v_gene,d_gene,CDR3nt,CDR3aa
once,TRBJ2-5,TRBV6-5,NA,TGTGCCAGCAGTTACGGACAGAGGCAGGAGACCCAGTACTTC,CASSYGQRQETQYF
NA,TRBJ2-3,TRBV5-1,NA,TGCGCCAGCAGCTTGGATCCACCCCGGGGAGATACGCAGTATTTT,CASSLDPPRGDTQYF
NA,TRBJ2-7,TRBV5-1,TRBD1,TGCGCCAGCAGCTTGGGAAGACAGGGCCTCGTCGATGAGCAGTACTTC,CASSLGRQGLVDEQYF
many,TRBJ2-7,TRBV7-9,NA,TGTGCCAGCAGCTTGACAGGATTAGGCGGCGAGCAGTACTTC,CASSLTGLGGEQYF
NA,TRBJ2-2,TRBV11-2,TRBD1,TGTGCCAGCAGCTTAGAGCGGACAGGGACCGGGGAGCTGTTTTTT,CASSLERTGTGELFF
NA,TRBJ2-7,TRBV4-2,NA,TGTGCCAGCAGCCAAGATATAAGAGATGTAGGGGGGGCCTACGAGCAGTACTTC,CASSQDIRDVGGAYEQYF
many,TRBJ1-2,TRBV4-2,NA,TGTGCCAGCAGCCCCCAGGGAGCCTCGAACTATGGCTACACCTTC,CASSPQGASNYGYTF
NA,TRBJ2-7,TRBV2,NA,TGTGCCAGCAGTGAACGGGACTTAGCATCCGAGCAGTACTTC,CASSERDLASEQYF
few,TRBJ2-2,TRBV4-3,NA,TGCGCCGGCAGCCATTCGGGGACCGGGGAGCTGTTTTTT,CAGSHSGTGELFF
NA,TRBJ1-2,TRBV5-1,NA,TGCGCCAGCAGCTTGCGCACAGGAGGATCCTATGGCTACACCTTC,CASSLRTGGSYGYTF
few,TRBJ2-3,TRBV12-3/TRBV12-4,TRBD2,TGTGCCAGCAGTTACCTAGCGGGCCTGGCAGATACGCAGTATTTT,CASSYLAGLADTQYF
NA,TRBJ2-1,TRBV5-1,NA,TGCGCCAGCAGCTTGGAACTAGGACTGTACAATGAGCAGTTCTTC,CASSLELGLYNEQFF
NA,TRBJ1-5,TRBV7-2,NA,TGTGCCAGCGGGACTAACGAGGGACAGCCCCAGCATTTT,CASGTNEGQPQHF
NA,TRBJ2-7,TRBV7-2,TRBD1,TGTGCCAGCAGCCCCGACAGGGACCTCTACAATGAGCAGTACTTC,CASSPDRDLYNEQYF
few,TRBJ1-6,TRBV27,TRBD1,TGTGCCAGCAGTCCAATCCCTACAGGGGATAATTCACCCCTCCACTTT,CASSPIPTGDNSPLHF
NA,TRBJ1-1,TRBV3-1,NA,TGTGCCAGCAGCCAGAGGGGGTACACTGAAGCTTTCTTT,CASSQRGYTEAFF